A selection of T cell receptor beta chains follows, all from one sample in a study of OX40 agonist ivuxolimab in advanced cancers. The repertoire was sequenced with immunoSEQ multiplex PCR; TCRdb's copy has only in-frame clones and lacks some. The sample lists about 64,000 clones; approximately 80% were seen once. The sequencing used CD4+ or CD8+ T cells sorted from blood, collected in a trial of the OX40 agonist ivuxolimab. The receptor source for this set is an adult with an advanced solid tumor such as melanoma, head and neck, liver or kidney cancer. CDR3s leave out the opening cysteine and the closing phenylalanine or tryptophan. The order of the fields is CDR3 protein, D gene, V gene, CDR3 length. A D gene is named only where the DNA matches it firmly.

CDR3 protein: SASGPYEQY; D gene: -; V gene: TRBV20-1; CDR3 length: 9
CDR3 protein: AIKNASGASYNEQF; D gene: TRBD2; V gene: TRBV10-3; CDR3 length: 14
CDR3 protein: ASSPKGQSGDTQY; D gene: TRBD1; V gene: TRBV18; CDR3 length: 13
CDR3 protein: ASSENPGNTDTQY; D gene: -; V gene: TRBV2; CDR3 length: 13
CDR3 protein: ASSLDSLQETQY; D gene: -; V gene: TRBV28; CDR3 length: 12
CDR3 protein: ASSPSGFNTGELF; D gene: TRBD2; V gene: TRBV11-1; CDR3 length: 13
CDR3 protein: ASRQDRVSEQY; D gene: TRBD1; V gene: TRBV5-4; CDR3 length: 11
CDR3 protein: ASSPMAASYEQY; D gene: -; V gene: TRBV27; CDR3 length: 12
CDR3 protein: ASSLRLADSTDTQY; D gene: TRBD2; V gene: TRBV9; CDR3 length: 14
CDR3 protein: ASSGDRGSANTEAF; D gene: TRBD1; V gene: TRBV5-1; CDR3 length: 14
CDR3 protein: ASSLLGPYGYT; D gene: -; V gene: TRBV5-1; CDR3 length: 11